The 26 T cell receptor beta chains presented below share a single source sample, sequenced in a study of blood T cells in healthy people across ages. A second roughly 6 to 11 cycle PCR used barcoded and J-beta primers. Each CDR3 protein is one row after TCRdb ran MiXCR on the 5' RACE reads. The sample yields approximately 760,000 distinct CDR3 sequences, 25% seen once. The sample also formed part of further work on T cells of mothers and their children.

The sequenced sample consisted of blood. The receptors were gathered from a boy between 10 and 17 years old in good health.

This clonotype was found a few times. CDR3 residues: CASSALAGHNEQFF. The CDR3 DNA sequence: TGTGCCAGCAGTGCTCTAGCGGGCCACAATGAGCAGTTCTTC. The genes are TRBV6-4 and TRBJ2-1; 8 positions match TRBD2. V trimming: 4 bases; J trimming: 5 bases; junction bases outside the gene matches: 4. The CDR3 totals 14 residues. CDR1 MRHNA and CDR2 SNTAGT come from the germline V gene.

The chain combines TRBV20-1 with TRBJ1-2, with 8 bases aligning to TRBD1. CDR1 is DFQATT and CDR2 is SNEGSKA in the germline V gene (reference sequence). After removal of 6 bases from V and 4 bases from J, the junction contained 10 bases not matched to a gene. The CDR3 is 14 residues long. The CDR3 is CSAGPGGLSYGYTF. As DNA, the CDR3 is TGCAGTGCGGGACCAGGGGGCTTGAGCTATGGCTACACCTTC.

This clonotype has more than one count but fewer than ten. The chain joins TRBV6-5 to TRBJ2-1, with D perhaps matching TRBD2 (5 bases). V lost 0 bases to trimming and J lost 0 bases, with 12 bases between them. CDR1 MNHEY and CDR2 SVGAGI come from the germline V gene. This CDR3 has 17 residues. In DNA form, the CDR3 reads TGTGCCAGCAGTTACTCGAACGGGCGGGCCTCCTACAATGAGCAGTTCTTC. Its protein product is CASSYSNGRASYNEQFF.

This clonotype occurred a few times. This chain joins TRBV27 and TRBJ2-7; D not certain. The germline gives CDR1 MNHEY, CDR2 SMNVEV (reference sequence). With 3 bases removed from V and 3 bases from J, the gap between germline ends came to 18 bases. CDR3 length: 16 residues. In DNA form, the CDR3 reads TGTGCCAGCAGTTTCCGTTTGGGCAGCGTAGACTACGAGCAGTACTTC. Translation gives CASSFRLGSVDYEQYF.

Turning to this clonotype: The CDR3 carries no conserved terminal phenylalanine or tryptophan, so it likely arises from a read error. The genes are TRBV12-3 or TRBV12-4 and TRBJ2-3; D may be TRBD2 (6 bases). The CDR3 totals 13 residues. V lost 0 bases to trimming and J lost 6 bases, with 7 bases between them. CDR3 amino acids: CASSLALADTQYS. The DNA of the CDR3 is TGTGCCAGCAGTTTAGCGCTAGCGGATACGCAGTATTCT.

This clonotype was seen a handful of times. The CDR3 protein is CASGGTSTGELFF. The CDR3 DNA reads TGTGCTAGTGGGGGTACTAGCACCGGGGAGCTGTTTTTT. The chain has TRBV12-5 and TRBJ2-2, with TRBD2 as a possible D gene (5 bases). CDR3 length: 13 residues. The germline V and J ends were trimmed by 6 bases and 4 bases, with 9 bases remaining between them. The germline V gene has CDR1 LGHNT and CDR2 FRNRAP.

This clonotype was observed a few times. The V call is TRBV24-1, the J call TRBJ2-1; D may be TRBD1 or TRBD2 (5 bases each). V was trimmed by 6 bases and J by 0 bases, leaving 11 bases between them. The germline V gene has CDR1 KGHDR and CDR2 SFDVKD. The CDR3 has 15 amino acids. CDR3 sequence: CATSRGLLSYNEQFF. The DNA for the CDR3 is TGTGCCACCAGTCGGGGCCTCCTCTCCTACAATGAGCAGTTCTTC.

The chain carries TRBV15 and TRBJ2-2; TRBD1 matches 7 bases. With V trimmed by 6 bases and J by 0 bases, 4 bases remained unmatched. CDR3 length: 15 residues. Germline CDR1 and CDR2: LNHNV and YYDKDF (reference sequence). DNA for the CDR3: TGTGCCACCAGGCTCACAGGGGCGAACACCGGGGAGCTGTTTTTT. It yields the protein CATRLTGANTGELFF.

J is TRBJ2-3 and V is TRBV7-8; D is perhaps TRBD2 (6 bases). The V and J ends lost 5 bases and 0 bases respectively, with 12 bases between them. The CDR3 has 15 amino acids. CDR1 and CDR2 (germline): SGHVS, FQNEAQ. This chain's CDR3 is CASSPLSGSTDTQYF. Here the CDR3 DNA reads TGTGCCAGCAGCCCGCTGAGCGGGAGCACAGATACGCAGTATTTT.

This clonotype showed up just a few times. DNA for the CDR3: TGCAGCGTTGACGTGGACGGTACCTACGAGCAGTACTTC. Translation: CSVDVDGTYEQYF. The chain combines TRBV29-1 with TRBJ2-7; D is unresolved. Germline loops: CDR1 SQVTM, CDR2 ANQGSEA. Trimming stripped 3 bases from V and 2 bases from J, with 11 bases between. The CDR3 consists of 13 residues.

The J gene is TRBJ2-5, the V gene TRBV3-1; TRBD2 aligns across 7 bases. V lost 0 bases, J lost 5 bases, and 9 bases stayed unmatched. The CDR3 runs 16 residues. Germline CDR1 reads LGHDT; CDR2 reads YNNKEL (reference sequence). The CDR3 DNA follows: TGTGCCAGCAGCCAAGATGTCCCTAGCGGATGGGAGACCCAGTACTTC. Residues: CASSQDVPSGWETQYF.

V and J are TRBV3-1 and TRBJ2-5; D call uncertain. Germline CDR1 reads LGHDT; CDR2 reads YNNKEL (reference sequence). There are 14 residues in the CDR3. Trimming left V 0 bases short and J 2 bases short, with 7 bases between. The CDR3 protein is CASSQEFMQETQYF. CDR3 bases: TGTGCCAGCAGCCAAGAATTTATGCAAGAGACCCAGTACTTC.

The CDR3: CASSLEWRDPSGELFF. In DNA, the CDR3 is TGTGCCAGCAGCTTAGAATGGCGAGACCCTTCCGGGGAGCTGTTTTTT. The chain recombines TRBV5-8 with TRBJ2-2; D not resolved. Between the trimmed V and J ends, which lost 2 bases and 6 bases, there was a span of 17 bases. Germline CDR1 is SGHTS and CDR2 is YDEGEE. The CDR3 is made up of 16 amino acids.

The CDR3 reads CATWTGNEQYF. In DNA form, the CDR3 reads TGTGCCACCTGGACAGGGAACGAGCAGTACTTC. The chain is built from TRBV27 and TRBJ2-7, with 8 bases identical to TRBD1. The trim removed 10 bases at V and 5 bases at J, leaving 4 bases unmatched. There are 11 residues in the CDR3. The germline V gene has CDR1 MNHEY and CDR2 SMNVEV (reference sequence).

In its sample, this clonotype was seen a few times. This chain joins TRBV7-9 and TRBJ2-5, with unresolved D. Germline assignment: CDR1 SEHNR and CDR2 FQNEAQ (reference sequence). The CDR3 covers 14 residues. Trimming stripped 5 bases from V and 6 bases from J, with 16 bases between. For the CDR3, the DNA is TGTGCCAGCAGCCTCTCAGATGGATTCAAGACCCAGTACTTC. Residues: CASSLSDGFKTQYF.

V usage is TRBV7-9 and J usage is TRBJ2-5, with D maybe TRBD2 (6 bases). The J call may be mistaken, given a closer DNA end match to TRBJ2-1. CDR1 is SEHNR and CDR2 is FQNEAQ in the germline V gene (reference sequence). This CDR3 has 15 residues. CDR3 nucleotide sequence: TGTGCCAGCAGCCAAACCGGGACTCGAACCAATGAGCAGTTCTTC. Translated, it gives CASSQTGTRTNEQFF.

V usage is TRBV20-1 and J usage is TRBJ2-7, with D perhaps given as TRBD1 or TRBD2 (5 bases each). V lost 7 bases and J lost 7, with 17 bases in between. Germline assignment: CDR1 DFQATT and CDR2 SNEGSKA (reference sequence). This CDR3 is 12 amino acids long. The CDR3 loop is CSVSSAGFEQYF. The CDR3 bases are TGCAGTGTGAGTAGCGCAGGGTTTGAGCAGTACTTC.

This rearrangement joins TRBV15 to TRBJ2-7, with 13 positions matching TRBD2. The V and J ends lost 1 base and 6 bases, in that order; junction bases with no gene match: 6. CDR3 length equals 16 residues. Looked up from germline, CDR1 is LNHNV and CDR2 is YYDKDF (reference sequence). CDR3 sequence reads: CATSRAIGLAGVEQYF. CDR3 nucleotide sequence: TGTGCCACCAGCAGAGCCATAGGACTAGCGGGAGTCGAGCAGTACTTC.

The CDR3 bases are TGTGCCAGCAGCTTAGGAGCGGGAGGTTACCAAGAGACCCAGTACTTC. Protein sequence: CASSLGAGGYQETQYF. This chain joins TRBV7-2 and TRBJ2-5; 9 nucleotides line up with TRBD2. Trimming cost V 1 base and J 0 bases; bases outside gene matches: 3. The CDR3 runs 16 residues. Germline V gives CDR1 SGHTA, CDR2 FQGNSA.

This clonotype appeared a few times. The V gene is TRBV10-3, the J gene TRBJ2-3; 11 nucleotides agree with TRBD1. CDR1 ENHRY and CDR2 SYGVKD come from the germline V gene. The CDR3 covers 16 residues. Trimming removed 9 bases from V and 2 bases from J; junction bases left unmatched: 10. In nucleotides, the CDR3 is TGTGCCATACGGTCCGGGACAGGGGGGATCACAGATACGCAGTATTTT. This sequence encodes CAIRSGTGGITDTQYF.

The CDR3, as DNA: TGTGCCAGCAGCCCACGGACAGGAGATGCCTACGAGCAGTACTTC. It codes for CASSPRTGDAYEQYF. The chain employs TRBV9 and TRBJ2-7, with 7 bases aligning to TRBD1. The CDR3 is 15 amino acids. The V gene's germline CDR1 is SGDLS and CDR2 YYNGEE. J lost 2 bases, V lost 4 bases, and 9 bases had no gene match.

In this sample, this clonotype turned up a few times. The chain joins TRBV7-2 to TRBJ2-5; D call uncertain. The J call may be faulty, since TRBJ2-7 better matches the DNA end. The CDR3 runs to 16 residues. The germline V gene encodes CDR1 SGHTA and CDR2 FQGNSA. CDR3 coding DNA: TGTGCCAGCAGCTTAGCGCCCCTCTCCTTTTCCTACGAGCAGTACTTC. This gives the protein CASSLAPLSFSYEQYF.

The gene calls are TRBV2 and TRBJ2-5; 11 positions match TRBD2. The CDR3 totals 18 residues. V trimming: 3 bases; J trimming: 0 bases; junction bases outside the gene matches: 9. Germline CDR1 and CDR2: SNHLY and FYNNEI. The CDR3 protein is CASSDPRASGGYQETQYF. The CDR3 DNA sequence: TGTGCCAGCAGTGACCCGCGGGCTAGCGGGGGGTACCAAGAGACCCAGTACTTC.

CDR3 sequence (DNA): TGTGCCAGCAGCGAGGGACTAGTGGGGTACGAGCAGTACTTC. As protein: CASSEGLVGYEQYF. The chain employs TRBV9 and TRBJ2-7; 8 bases agree with TRBD2. Germline trimming cut 3 bases from V and 4 bases from J; bases unmatched to any gene: 6. Germline V gene lookup returns CDR1 SGDLS and CDR2 YYNGEE. This CDR3 has 14 amino acids.

This clonotype was counted at least ten times. The rearrangement links TRBV12-3 or TRBV12-4 to TRBJ2-7, with no clear D. The length of the CDR3 is 13 residues. V lost 4 bases to trimming and J lost 3 bases, with 10 bases between them. CDR3 region: CASSSGRSYEQYF. Written as DNA, the CDR3 is TGTGCCAGCAGTTCCGGACGGAGCTACGAGCAGTACTTC.

This clonotype occurred a few times. This sequence joins TRBV28 and TRBJ2-7, with TRBD2 matching 8 bases. The CDR3 spans 15 residues. After removal of 6 bases from V and 0 bases from J, the junction contained 7 bases not matched to a gene. CDR1 is MDHEN, CDR2 SYDVKM, per germline. In DNA, the CDR3 is TGTGCCAGCAGGCCCGGGAGGGCCTACTCCTACGAGCAGTACTTC. Its protein product is CASRPGRAYSYEQYF.